A selection of T cell receptor beta chains follows, all from one sample in a study of blood T cell repertoires in COVID-19. Sequencing was performed with immunoSEQ multiplex PCR; in TCRdb, only in-frame clones are kept and a portion is missing. Seen here are 230,000 or so clones, around 80% observed once, and the top ten hold more than 1.2%. Specimen: peripheral blood. All receptors derive from a woman aged 35 to 49 who had recovered from COVID-19. Both conserved end residues are part of each CDR3. A D gene is named only where the DNA matches it firmly. The listing skips clone size in some rows; elsewhere it reads once, few, many or a size class.

j_gene | v_gene | d_gene | abundance | CDR3aa | CDR3nt
TRBJ2-7 | TRBV5-4 | TRBD1 | NA | CASSFQGVTYEQYF | TGTGCCAGCAGCTTCCAGGGGGTTACCTACGAGCAGTACTTC
TRBJ1-5 | TRBV30 | NA | few | CAYTPSTGQPQHF | TGTGCCTACACACCCTCAACGGGGCAGCCCCAGCATTTT
TRBJ2-7 | TRBV10-3 | NA | NA | CAISESQGASYEQYF | TGTGCCATCAGTGAGTCACAGGGAGCCTCCTACGAGCAGTACTTC
TRBJ2-2 | TRBV2 | NA | NA | CASSAEINTGELFF | TGTGCCAGCAGTGCGGAGATTAACACCGGGGAGCTGTTTTTT
TRBJ1-1 | TRBV19 | TRBD1 | NA | CASVGLAGGRTEAFF | TGTGCCAGTGTGGGATTGGCAGGGGGGAGGACTGAAGCTTTCTTT
TRBJ1-4 | TRBV28 | NA | NA | CASSAVRERNEKLFF | TGTGCCAGCAGTGCCGTGCGGGAAAGGAATGAAAAACTGTTTTTT
TRBJ2-5 | TRBV6-2/TRBV6-3 | TRBD2 | few | CASSYIAGESQETQYF | TGTGCCAGCAGTTACATAGCGGGGGAGTCCCAAGAGACCCAGTACTTC
TRBJ1-3 | TRBV11-2 | TRBD1 | once | CASSPDRESQRYSGNTIYF | TGTGCCAGCAGCCCCGACAGGGAAAGTCAGCGTTATTCTGGAAACACCATATATTTT
TRBJ1-4 | TRBV19 | NA | few | CASSIDRKGRANEKLFF | TGTGCCAGTAGTATAGATCGGAAGGGGCGCGCTAATGAAAAACTGTTTTTT
TRBJ1-4 | TRBV4-2 | NA | NA | CASSQDPDTISEKLFF | TGTGCCAGCAGCCAAGACCCGGACACGATTAGTGAAAAACTGTTTTTT
TRBJ2-2 | TRBV10-1 | NA | NA | CASSESRSTGELFF | TGCGCCAGCAGTGAGTCGAGGAGCACCGGGGAGCTGTTTTTT
TRBJ1-6 | TRBV7-2 | NA | NA | CAGRGQSAEPLHF | TGTGCCGGCCGGGGACAAAGTGCTGAACCCCTCCACTTT
TRBJ2-2 | TRBV19 | NA | NA | CASSKDRNTGELFF | TGTGCCAGTAGTAAAGACAGGAACACCGGGGAGCTGTTTTTT
TRBJ2-7 | TRBV5-1 | NA | NA | CASKRGLTTYEQYF | TGCGCCAGCAAAAGGGGACTTACCACCTACGAGCAGTACTTC
TRBJ2-7 | TRBV7-9 | TRBD2 | NA | CASSPPGLAGAGEQYF | TGTGCCAGCAGCCCGCCAGGACTAGCGGGGGCCGGGGAGCAGTACTTC
TRBJ1-2 | TRBV5-1 | NA | NA | CASSETANYGYTF | TGCGCCAGCAGCGAGACAGCTAACTATGGCTACACCTTC
TRBJ1-2 | TRBV5-1 | TRBD1 | NA | CASSPGTEDSYGYTF | TGCGCCAGCAGCCCAGGGACAGAAGATAGCTATGGCTACACCTTC
TRBJ2-5 | TRBV4-2 | TRBD2 | NA | CASSQESGGAETQYF | TGTGCCAGCAGCCAAGAAAGCGGGGGGGCGGAGACCCAGTACTTC
TRBJ1-6 | TRBV2 | NA | few | CASIGTGNYNSPLHF | TGTGCCAGCATAGGTACCGGGAACTATAATTCACCCCTCCACTTT
TRBJ1-4 | TRBV28 | TRBD1 | NA | CASDDQGAGNEKLFF | TGTGCCAGTGACGACCAGGGGGCTGGTAATGAAAAACTGTTTTTT
TRBJ2-1 | TRBV11-3 | TRBD1 | NA | CASSLAADRGGRNEQFF | TGTGCCAGCAGCTTAGCCGCCGACAGGGGGGGAAGAAATGAGCAGTTCTTC
TRBJ2-7 | TRBV6-2/TRBV6-3 | NA | NA | CASSYSAGSLTYEQYF | TGTGCCAGCAGTTACTCGGCAGGGTCCTTAACCTACGAGCAGTACTTC
TRBJ1-1 | TRBV18 | NA | NA | CASSPYREMNTEAFF | TGTGCCAGCTCACCTTACAGGGAAATGAACACTGAAGCTTTCTTT
TRBJ2-3 | TRBV5-8 | NA | NA | CASSLIDSFFSTDTQYF | TGTGCCAGCAGCTTGATTGACAGCTTCTTTAGCACAGATACGCAGTATTTT
TRBJ2-5 | TRBV11-2 | TRBD2 | NA | CASSHRTSGQETQYF | TGTGCCAGCAGCCATAGGACTAGCGGTCAAGAGACCCAGTACTTC
TRBJ1-1 | TRBV29-1 | NA | NA | CSVRRQGGTEAFF | TGCAGCGTTCGCCGTCAGGGAGGCACTGAAGCTTTCTTT
TRBJ2-3 | TRBV4-2 | TRBD2 | NA | CASRLAGGPLTDTQYF | TGTGCCAGCAGGCTAGCGGGGGGGCCTTTAACAGATACGCAGTATTTT
TRBJ1-4 | TRBV5-4 | TRBD1 | NA | CASSLEPLITGDEKLFF | TGTGCCAGCAGCTTGGAACCCCTCATCACAGGGGATGAAAAACTGTTTTTT
TRBJ1-2 | TRBV7-3 | NA | NA | CASSPSGTLFGYTF | TGTGCCAGCAGCCCCTCAGGGACATTGTTTGGCTACACCTTC
TRBJ2-5 | TRBV3-1/TRBV3-2 | TRBD1 | NA | CASSQRQGTETQYF | TGTGCCAGCAGCCAAAGACAGGGTACAGAGACCCAGTACTTC
TRBJ2-1 | TRBV18 | NA | NA | CASSSYYSGVSYNEQFF | TGTGCCAGCTCATCATACTACTCAGGGGTGTCCTACAATGAGCAGTTCTTC
TRBJ1-5 | TRBV28 | NA | NA | CASSLNRAFDQPQHF | TGTGCCAGCAGTTTAAACAGGGCGTTCGATCAGCCCCAGCATTTT
TRBJ2-1 | TRBV11-2 | NA | NA | CASSASLGWDFNNEQFF | TGTGCCAGCAGCGCATCCCTCGGTTGGGACTTTAACAATGAGCAGTTCTTC
TRBJ1-2 | TRBV9 | NA | NA | CASSAGTNYGYTF | TGTGCCAGCAGCGCCGGGACTAACTATGGCTACACCTTC
TRBJ2-1 | TRBV5-1 | NA | once | CTSAEDSSSYNEQFF | TGCACTTCGGCGGAGGACTCGAGCTCCTACAATGAGCAGTTCTTC
TRBJ2-5 | TRBV13 | NA | NA | CASRNRREWETQYF | TGTGCCAGCAGAAATAGGAGGGAGTGGGAGACCCAGTACTTC
TRBJ2-7 | TRBV5-3 | NA | once | CARSWGVSAYEQYF | TGTGCCAGAAGCTGGGGGGTAAGCGCCTACGAGCAGTACTTC
TRBJ1-2 | TRBV7-2 | NA | NA | CASSYRTANYGYTF | TGTGCCAGCAGCTATCGGACTGCTAACTATGGCTACACCTTC
TRBJ1-2 | TRBV18 | TRBD1 | NA | CASSPTQGQVGRGYTF | TGTGCCAGCTCACCGACCCAGGGACAGGTCGGTAGGGGCTACACCTTC
TRBJ2-3 | TRBV28 | TRBD1 | NA | CASSLGQISTDTQYF | TGTGCCAGCAGTTTGGGACAGATAAGCACAGATACGCAGTATTTT
TRBJ2-7 | TRBV5-6 | TRBD1 | NA | CASSQGATLTYEQYF | TGTGCCAGCAGCCAGGGGGCAACGTTAACCTACGAGCAGTACTTC
TRBJ1-2 | TRBV19 | NA | few | CASSRREANYGYTF | TGTGCCAGTAGTAGGAGGGAGGCGAACTATGGCTACACCTTC
TRBJ1-4 | TRBV11-2 | NA | NA | CASSFAGAGEKLFF | TGTGCCAGCAGCTTTGCGGGGGCAGGGGAAAAACTGTTTTTT
TRBJ1-5 | TRBV12-3/TRBV12-4 | NA | few | CASSFGLPPQHF | TGTGCCAGCAGTTTCGGTTTACCGCCCCAGCATTTT
TRBJ2-1 | TRBV11-3 | NA | NA | CASSPSHRENNEQFF | TGTGCCAGCAGCCCCAGTCATCGGGAGAACAATGAGCAGTTCTTC
TRBJ2-3 | TRBV29-1 | NA | NA | CSVVGADTQYF | TGCAGCGTTGTGGGAGCAGATACGCAGTATTTT
TRBJ2-7 | TRBV9 | NA | NA | CASSVEWSSYEQYF | TGTGCCAGCAGCGTAGAGTGGAGCTCCTACGAGCAGTACTTC
TRBJ1-4 | TRBV9 | NA | once | CASSSQGQGIEKLFF | TGTGCCAGCAGCTCCCAGGGGCAGGGGATCGAAAAACTGTTTTTT
TRBJ1-1 | TRBV5-6 | NA | few | CASSLYRSGVSGAFF | TGTGCCAGCAGCTTATATCGGTCAGGGGTAAGTGGAGCTTTCTTT
TRBJ1-1 | TRBV7-8 | NA | NA | CASSLGSSNTEAFF | TGTGCCAGCAGCTTAGGGAGTTCGAACACTGAAGCTTTCTTT
TRBJ1-1 | TRBV10-3 | NA | once | CAISERDSGAFF | TGTGCCATCAGTGAGCGGGACTCGGGGGCTTTCTTT